Listed here is a single TCR beta chain. This sample was included in a study of technical replicates of blood from four donors. Trimming removed 8 bases from V and 1 base from J, with 14 bases in between. The CDR3 contains 14 residues. Per germline, CDR1 SNHLY and CDR2 FYNNEI. The data were produced by immunoSEQ multiplex PCR, yet TCRdb's version contains in-frame clones alone and is incomplete. This table has under 70,000 clones, just over 90% appearing once. The specimen sequenced was PBMCs. The J gene is TRBJ1-1, the V gene TRBV2; D uncertain. This sequence was found in a human donor in good health. Some clones in this sample may be carry-over from other donors' samples. The CDR3 region has the DNA TGTGCCAGCGTTCAGGAGGTTCGGAACACTGAAGCTTTCTTT. Its protein is CASVQEVRNTEAFF.